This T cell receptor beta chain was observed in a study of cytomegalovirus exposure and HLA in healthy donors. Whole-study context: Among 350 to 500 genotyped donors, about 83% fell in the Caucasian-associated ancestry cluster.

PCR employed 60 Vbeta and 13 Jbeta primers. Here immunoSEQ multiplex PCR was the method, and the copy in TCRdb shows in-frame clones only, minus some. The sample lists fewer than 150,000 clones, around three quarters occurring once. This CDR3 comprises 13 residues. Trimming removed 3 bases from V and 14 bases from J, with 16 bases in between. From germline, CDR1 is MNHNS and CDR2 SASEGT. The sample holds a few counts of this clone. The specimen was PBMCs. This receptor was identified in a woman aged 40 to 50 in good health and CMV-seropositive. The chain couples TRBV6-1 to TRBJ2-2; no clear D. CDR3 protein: CASSDAAVAALFF. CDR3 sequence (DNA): TGTGCCAGCAGTGATGCCGCTGTGGCGGCCCTGTTTTTT.